Below, one T cell receptor beta chain is given with its context. This CDR3 region has 15 residues. J was trimmed by 3 bases and V by 4 bases; bases with no gene match: 5. Germline CDR1 MNHNY, CDR2 SVGAGI (reference sequence). The data were taken from a study of cytomegalovirus exposure and HLA in healthy donors. Method: immunoSEQ multiplex PCR; TCRdb's copy keeps in-frame clones and lacks some. This sample carries nearly 200,000 clones, around 84% of them seen once, and the ten largest clones take 13%. The sample taken for sequencing was PBMCs. This TCR derives from a woman in her 30s in good health and CMV-seropositive. The chain uses TRBV6-6 and TRBJ1-2; 10 nucleotides match TRBD1. CDR3 in amino acids: CASSFTGTGDYGYTF. CDR3 in DNA: TGTGCCAGCAGTTTCACCGGGACAGGGGACTATGGCTACACCTTC.